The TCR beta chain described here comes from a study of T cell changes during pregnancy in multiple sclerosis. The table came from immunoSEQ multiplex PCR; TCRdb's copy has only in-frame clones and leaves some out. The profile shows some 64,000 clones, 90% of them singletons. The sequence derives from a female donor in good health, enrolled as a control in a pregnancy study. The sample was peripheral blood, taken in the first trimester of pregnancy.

In DNA form, the CDR3 reads TGTGCCAGCAGCTTTAGTGCAGGCTATGAGCAGTTCTTC. Translating it yields CASSFSAGYEQFF. The chain combines TRBV7-9 with TRBJ2-1; no firm D call. Germline loops: CDR1 SEHNR, CDR2 FQNEAQ (reference sequence). With 3 bases removed from V and 8 bases from J, the gap between germline ends came to 11 bases. This CDR3 has 13 residues.